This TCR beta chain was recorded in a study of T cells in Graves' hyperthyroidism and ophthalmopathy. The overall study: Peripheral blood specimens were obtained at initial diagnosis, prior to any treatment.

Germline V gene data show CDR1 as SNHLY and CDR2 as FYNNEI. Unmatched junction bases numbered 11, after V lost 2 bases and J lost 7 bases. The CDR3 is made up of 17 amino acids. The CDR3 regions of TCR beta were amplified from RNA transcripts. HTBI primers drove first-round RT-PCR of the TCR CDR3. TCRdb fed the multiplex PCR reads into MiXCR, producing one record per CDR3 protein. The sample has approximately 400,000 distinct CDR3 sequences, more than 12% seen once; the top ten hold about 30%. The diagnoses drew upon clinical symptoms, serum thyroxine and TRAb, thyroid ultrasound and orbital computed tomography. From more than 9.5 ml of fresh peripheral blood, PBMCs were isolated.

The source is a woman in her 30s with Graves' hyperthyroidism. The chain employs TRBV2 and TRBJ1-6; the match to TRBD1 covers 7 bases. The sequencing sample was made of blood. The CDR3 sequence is CASSELRIGTANSPLHF. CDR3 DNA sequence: TGTGCCAGCAGTGAACTTAGGATCGGGACAGCGAATTCACCCCTCCACTTT.